Shown below are 10 T cell receptor beta chains from a single sample sequenced in a study of blood T cell repertoires in COVID-19. The assay was immunoSEQ multiplex PCR, and TCRdb's table has in-frame clones only and misses some. Among roughly 320,000 clones listed, approximately 85% were seen once. Material: peripheral blood. These receptors came from a human donor in a cohort sampled during active COVID-19.

The chain is built from TRBV19 and TRBJ2-1, with 9 nucleotides matching TRBD2. V was clipped by 3 bases and J by 7 bases; unmatched bases: 13. The CDR3 sequence is 17 residues long. Germline V gene data show CDR1 as LNHDA and CDR2 as SQIVND (reference sequence). CDR3 region: CASSIVGSGGLLNEQFF. As DNA, the CDR3 is TGTGCCAGTAGTATTGTGGGTAGCGGGGGCCTCTTAAATGAGCAGTTCTTC.

V and J are TRBV9 and TRBJ2-5; a weak D match, TRBD1 (5 bases). CDR3 length: 13 residues. With 2 bases removed from V and 4 bases from J, the gap between germline ends came to 9 bases. Germline V gene lookup returns CDR1 SGDLS and CDR2 YYNGEE. The DNA for the CDR3 is TGTGCCAGCAGCGTTGGGGCCAGAGAGACCCAGTACTTC. This translates into CASSVGARETQYF.

This rearrangement joins TRBV19 to TRBJ2-3; 15 nucleotides match TRBD2. J gave up 0 bases and V 2 bases, and 6 bases lay outside the gene matches. The CDR3 covers 19 residues. The V gene's germline CDR1 is LNHDA and CDR2 SQIVND (reference sequence). The CDR3 sequence is CASSISRTSGGASTDTQYF. The DNA for the CDR3 is TGTGCCAGTAGTATAAGTAGGACTAGCGGGGGGGCCAGCACAGATACGCAGTATTTT.

The rearrangement links TRBV6-1 to TRBJ1-2; 9 bases align to TRBD1. The CDR3 contains 14 residues. Germline trimming cut 3 bases from V and 4 bases from J; bases unmatched to any gene: 3. Per germline, CDR1 MNHNS and CDR2 SASEGT. CDR3 DNA: TGTGCCAGCAGTGAGGGGGACAGGGCCTATGGCTACACCTTC. It yields the protein CASSEGDRAYGYTF.

This clone was counted between two and nine times. The CDR3 nucleotides read TGTGCCAGCAGTTGGACAGGGGGCGAGCAGTACTTC. This translates into CASSWTGGEQYF. The gene calls are TRBV5-6 and TRBJ2-7; 10 nucleotides agree with TRBD1. The CDR3 is 12 amino acids. The germline V gene has CDR1 SGHDT and CDR2 YYEEEE. V dropped 5 bases and J dropped 6; count of bases not matched to a gene: 2.

V usage is TRBV6-5 and J usage is TRBJ2-7; a possible D gene is TRBD1 (6 bases). V was pared by 8 bases and J by 2 bases, with 16 bases between. Germline values: CDR1 MNHEY, CDR2 SVGAGI. The CDR3 extends over 14 amino acids. The CDR3 region is CASRRDISAYEQYF. The CDR3 region has the DNA TGTGCCAGCCGCCGGGACATCTCCGCCTACGAGCAGTACTTC.

The rearrangement uses TRBV7-6 and TRBJ1-1; weak D call: TRBD1 (5 bases). The V end lost 5 bases, the J end lost 3 bases, and 19 bases lay between the germline ends. Germline CDR1 and CDR2: SGHVS and FNYEAQ. CDR3 length equals 16 residues. The CDR3 DNA is TGTGCCAGCAGCGCTCGGGACTCGTGGGGCGACACTGAAGCTTTCTTT. As protein: CASSARDSWGDTEAFF.

The V call is TRBV7-9, the J call TRBJ1-2; tentative D call: TRBD1 (6 bases). V was cut by 5 bases and J by 7 bases, with 20 bases left in between. This CDR3 spans 15 amino acids. Germline loops: CDR1 SEHNR, CDR2 FQNEAQ (reference sequence). The CDR3 reads CASSPPQQGQSGYTF. The CDR3 DNA follows: TGTGCCAGCAGCCCACCCCAGCAGGGGCAATCTGGCTACACCTTC.

The chain is built from TRBV25-1 and TRBJ1-6; D remains ambiguous. CDR3 size: 13 residues. Germline V CDR1 and CDR2: MGHDK, SYGVNS. The V gene lost 3 bases and the J gene lost 8 bases, with 8 bases spanning the gap. CDR3 DNA sequence: TGTGCCAGCAGTGAGGTCGGGTATTCACCCCTCCACTTT. It is translated as CASSEVGYSPLHF.

This chain uses TRBV6-5 with TRBJ2-7, with 8 bases that match TRBD1. CDR3 length equals 15 residues. V trimming: 3 bases; J trimming: 6 bases; junction bases outside the gene matches: 10. Germline CDR1 is MNHEY and CDR2 is SVGAGI. This CDR3 reads CASSYRTGFSFEQYF. The CDR3 DNA sequence: TGTGCCAGCAGTTATAGGACAGGGTTTTCTTTCGAGCAGTACTTC.